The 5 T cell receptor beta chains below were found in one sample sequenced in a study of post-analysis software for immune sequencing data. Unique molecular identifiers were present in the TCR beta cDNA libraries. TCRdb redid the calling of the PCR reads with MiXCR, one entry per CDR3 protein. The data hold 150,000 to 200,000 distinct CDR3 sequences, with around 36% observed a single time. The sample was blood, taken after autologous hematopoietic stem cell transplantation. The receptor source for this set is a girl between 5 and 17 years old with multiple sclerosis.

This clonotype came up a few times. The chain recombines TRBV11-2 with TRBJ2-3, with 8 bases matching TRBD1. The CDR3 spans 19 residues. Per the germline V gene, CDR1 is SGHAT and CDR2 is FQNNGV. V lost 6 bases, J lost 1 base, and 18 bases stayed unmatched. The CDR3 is CASRVTYGAGQGGTDTQYF. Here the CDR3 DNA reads TGTGCCAGCAGGGTAACCTATGGAGCTGGACAGGGTGGCACAGATACGCAGTATTTT.

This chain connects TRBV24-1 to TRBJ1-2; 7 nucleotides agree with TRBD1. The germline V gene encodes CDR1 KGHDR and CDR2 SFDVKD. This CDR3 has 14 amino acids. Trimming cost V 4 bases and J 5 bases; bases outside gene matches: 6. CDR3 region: CATSDGGTVYGYTF. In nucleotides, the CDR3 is TGTGCCACCAGTGACGGTGGGACAGTTTATGGCTACACCTTC.

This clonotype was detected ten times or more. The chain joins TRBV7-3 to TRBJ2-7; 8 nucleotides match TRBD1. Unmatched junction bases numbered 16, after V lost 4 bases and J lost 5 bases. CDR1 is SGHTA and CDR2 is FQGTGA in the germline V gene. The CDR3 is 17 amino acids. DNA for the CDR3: TGTGCCAGCAGCTCAGGGGGCCCCGGGATATTAAGCAACGAGCAGTACTTC. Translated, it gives CASSSGGPGILSNEQYF.

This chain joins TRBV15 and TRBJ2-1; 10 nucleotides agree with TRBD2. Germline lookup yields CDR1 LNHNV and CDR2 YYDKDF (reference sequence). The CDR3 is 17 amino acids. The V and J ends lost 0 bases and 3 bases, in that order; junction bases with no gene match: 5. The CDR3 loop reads CATSRDLAGVVYNEQFF. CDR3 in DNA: TGTGCCACCAGCAGAGACCTAGCGGGAGTCGTCTACAATGAGCAGTTCTTC.

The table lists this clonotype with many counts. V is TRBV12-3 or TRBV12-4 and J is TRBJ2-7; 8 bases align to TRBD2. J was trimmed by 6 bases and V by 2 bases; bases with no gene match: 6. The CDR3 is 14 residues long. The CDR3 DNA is TGTGCCAGCAGTTTACGGGGACTAGGTTTCGAGCAGTACTTC. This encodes CASSLRGLGFEQYF.